This passage covers 26 T cell receptor beta chains from one sample sequenced in a study of cytomegalovirus exposure and HLA in healthy donors. The PCR was carried out with 60 Vbeta primers and 13 Jbeta primers. Repertoires were generated with immunoSEQ multiplex PCR, while TCRdb's copy carries only in-frame clones and drops some. This table has roughly 120,000 clones, over 65% appearing once. Sequencing was done on a sample of PBMCs. These receptors came from a man aged 45-60 years in good health and CMV-seronegative.

This sequence joins TRBV10-3 and TRBJ1-5; no firm D call. Germline CDR1 is ENHRY and CDR2 is SYGVKD. The ends were cut back, 6 bases at V and 5 bases at J, with 5 bases in the middle. CDR3 length: 11 residues. The DNA for the CDR3 is TGTGCCATCAGCAGTGATCAGCCCCAGCATTTT. Translated: CAISSDQPQHF.

This clone was seen a few times. This chain connects TRBV7-9 to TRBJ1-1; D perhaps matches TRBD1 (6 bases). Between the trimmed V and J ends, which lost 3 bases and 5 bases, there was a span of 7 bases. Germline assignment: CDR1 SEHNR and CDR2 FQNEAQ (reference sequence). The CDR3 is 12 residues long. The CDR3 DNA reads TGTGCCAGCAGCTTTCAGGGGACTGAAGCTTTCTTT. Its translation is CASSFQGTEAFF.

The rearrangement links TRBV4-1 to TRBJ2-5, with 14 bases matching TRBD2. Germline trimming cut 4 bases from V and 3 bases from J; bases unmatched to any gene: 4. This CDR3 is built from 16 residues. Germline V gene data show CDR1 as MGHRA and CDR2 as YSYEKL. The CDR3 loop is CASSRLAGGWEETQYF. As DNA, the CDR3 is TGCGCCAGCAGCCGACTAGCGGGGGGGTGGGAAGAGACCCAGTACTTC.

This chain joins TRBV19 and TRBJ1-6; a possible D gene is TRBD1 (5 bases). CDR3 size: 15 residues. V shed 3 bases and J shed 7 bases, with 13 bases lying between them. Germline V gene lookup returns CDR1 LNHDA and CDR2 SQIVND (reference sequence). CDR3 in DNA: TGTGCCAGTAGTATCAGCACAGGCGTCAATTCACCCCTCCACTTT. Its protein product is CASSISTGVNSPLHF.

This clone turned up a few times. The rearrangement joins TRBV7-9 to TRBJ1-1; tentatively, D is TRBD1 (5 bases). V was cut by 4 bases and J by 1 base, with 7 bases left in between. Germline CDR1 and CDR2: SEHNR and FQNEAQ (reference sequence). CDR3 length equals 13 residues. The CDR3 spells CASSSTENTEAFF. As DNA, the CDR3 is TGTGCCAGCAGCTCGACAGAGAACACTGAAGCTTTCTTT.

This clone was seen just once. The V and J genes are TRBV7-2 and TRBJ2-7; 7 bases are a match to TRBD1. The CDR3 runs 14 residues. With 4 bases clipped from V and 2 bases from J, the junction kept 5 bases outside the gene matches. Germline CDR1 SGHTA, CDR2 FQGNSA. The CDR3 region is CASSYQTGPYEQYF. CDR3 nucleotide sequence: TGTGCCAGCAGCTACCAGACAGGGCCCTACGAGCAGTACTTC.

This clone was counted a few times. Sequence at one end of the junction differs from germline and may be a read error. The chain uses TRBV7-9 and TRBJ2-4, with 7 bases fitting TRBD2. The CDR3 sequence is 13 residues long. Germline V gene data show CDR1 as SEHNR and CDR2 as FQNEAQ (reference sequence). DNA of the CDR3: TGTTCCAGCAGCACCGGCCCGGGGGGCATTCAGTACTTC. It translates to CSSSTGPGGIQYF.

The rearrangement links TRBV11-3 to TRBJ1-3; TRBD1 matches at 7 bases. V gave up 5 bases and J gave up 0 bases; unmatched junction bases: 1. From germline, CDR1 is SGHNT and CDR2 YENEEA. The CDR3 length is 14 residues. The CDR3 DNA reads as TGTGCCAGCAGCGGGACAGACTCTGGAAACACCATATATTTT. This codes for CASSGTDSGNTIYF.

V and J are TRBV5-1 and TRBJ1-4; 7 bases are a match to TRBD1. This CDR3 is 15 amino acids long. V was clipped by 4 bases and J by 1 base; unmatched bases: 4. Germline V lookup: CDR1 SGHRS, CDR2 YFSETQ. CDR3 sequence reads: CASSGTVGTNEKLFF. Written as DNA, the CDR3 is TGCGCCAGCAGCGGGACAGTGGGAACTAATGAAAAACTGTTTTTT.

The chain combines TRBV2 with TRBJ2-5, with 7 bases matching TRBD1. Germline V gene lookup returns CDR1 SNHLY and CDR2 FYNNEI. V was pared by 6 bases and J by 3 bases, with 4 bases of the junction left unmatched. The CDR3 covers 13 residues. The CDR3 coding sequence is TGTGCCAGCAGAAGGGACAGAGAAGAGACCCAGTACTTC. This encodes CASRRDREETQYF.

A word on this clone: Other DNA sequences in this specimen translate into the identical CDR3. This chain's CDR3 is CASSYTGESTGELFF. CDR3 DNA sequence: TGTGCCAGCAGTTACACGGGGGAGAGCACCGGGGAGCTGTTTTTT. The chain is built from TRBV6-5 and TRBJ2-2; TRBD2 might be the D (6 bases). Trimming cost V 2 bases and J 4 bases, with 11 bases left between them. The V gene's germline CDR1 is MNHEY and CDR2 SVGAGI. This CDR3 has 15 amino acids.

V is TRBV30 and J is TRBJ1-4; D gene uncertain. The CDR3 runs to 16 residues. The ends were cut back, 1 base at V and 0 bases at J, with 12 bases in the middle. The V gene's germline CDR1 is GTSNPN and CDR2 SVGIG (reference sequence). The CDR3 DNA reads TGTGCCTGGAGTGATCACCGGGGTGCAACTAATGAAAAACTGTTTTTT. Protein product: CAWSDHRGATNEKLFF.

This clone was counted only a few times. The rearrangement uses TRBV10-3 and TRBJ2-6, with a weak D call TRBD1 (6 bases). Looked up from germline, CDR1 is ENHRY and CDR2 is SYGVKD. Trimming stripped 4 bases from V and 2 bases from J, with 12 bases between. This CDR3 contains 16 residues. This CDR3 is CAISALDSTGANVLTF. The CDR3 DNA sequence: TGTGCCATCAGTGCCCTGGACAGTACTGGGGCCAACGTCCTGACTTTC.

The V and J genes are TRBV7-9 and TRBJ2-2; D gene unclear. The CDR3 covers 15 residues. Trimming pared 4 bases from V and 6 bases from J, leaving 15 bases between. Germline CDR1 and CDR2: SEHNR and FQNEAQ (reference sequence). DNA of the CDR3: TGTGCCAGCAGCTCCCAGCCAGGTTCTGCCGGGGAGCTGTTTTTT. As protein: CASSSQPGSAGELFF. The complete variable domain, with remaining parts taken from reference TRBV7-9 and TRBJ2-2, reads DTGVSQNPRHKITKRGQNVTFRCDPISEHNRLYWYRQTLGQGPEFLTYFQNEAQLEKSRLLSDRFSAERPKGSFSTLEIQRTEQGDSAMYLCASSSQPGSAGELFFGEGSRLTVL.

This sequence joins TRBV7-9 and TRBJ1-1; TRBD1 is a possible D gene (6 bases). V shed 5 bases and J shed 0 bases, with 19 bases lying between them. The CDR3 loop spans 17 amino acids. Germline lookup yields CDR1 SEHNR and CDR2 FQNEAQ (reference sequence). CDR3 nucleotide sequence: TGTGCCAGCAGCCCCCGAGGCAGGGGATTATTGAACACTGAAGCTTTCTTT. Its translation: CASSPRGRGLLNTEAFF.

The gene calls are TRBV11-2 and TRBJ1-3; D remains unclear. V dropped 2 bases and J dropped 7 bases, with 3 bases sitting between them. Germline-derived CDR1 and CDR2 are SGHAT and FQNNGV. This CDR3 comprises 11 residues. CDR3 in amino acids: CASSLSNTIYF. The CDR3 DNA is TGTGCCAGCAGCTTATCTAACACCATATATTTT.

This chain uses TRBV9 with TRBJ2-1; no firm D call. Germline V lookup: CDR1 SGDLS, CDR2 YYNGEE. Trimming took off 4 bases at V and 0 bases at J, with 5 bases between the two ends. The CDR3 covers 13 residues. The DNA for the CDR3 is TGTGCCAGCAGCTGGAGCTCCTACAATGAGCAGTTCTTC. Its translation is CASSWSSYNEQFF.

The chain combines TRBV6-1 with TRBJ2-7, with D unclear. The germline CDR1 and CDR2 sequences are MNHNS and SASEGT. V lost 0 bases and J lost 5, with 14 bases in between. The CDR3 consists of 15 residues. The CDR3 DNA reads as TGTGCCAGCAGTGAAGCAGCCCCTTTATCCCACGAGCAGTACTTC. Its translation: CASSEAAPLSHEQYF.

The chain combines TRBV6-1 with TRBJ2-4; the match to TRBD1 covers 7 bases. The CDR3 sequence is 13 residues long. Losses at the gene ends were 11 bases for V and 5 bases for J; bases not matched to a gene: 9. Germline V lookup: CDR1 MNHNS, CDR2 SASEGT. The CDR3 DNA is TGTGCCGGATTGGACAGGAGTCAAAACATTCAGTACTTC. Residues: CAGLDRSQNIQYF.

The table lists this clone with a few counts. V is TRBV7-8 and J is TRBJ2-2, with TRBD2 matching 7 bases. The CDR3 contains 20 residues. Germline CDR1 reads SGHVS; CDR2 reads FQNEAQ. The V and J ends lost 0 bases and 0 bases, in that order; junction bases with no gene match: 13. The CDR3 DNA follows: TGTGCCAGCAGCTTAGCGCAATTATCCCTGGCGGGGGCGAACACCGGGGAGCTGTTTTTT. Protein product: CASSLAQLSLAGANTGELFF.

This clone was seen just once. The chain recombines TRBV6-5 with TRBJ1-1; the D is unclear. Germline values: CDR1 MNHEY, CDR2 SVGAGI. The V and J ends lost 6 bases and 0 bases respectively, with 8 bases between them. There are 13 residues in the CDR3. CDR3 in DNA: TGTGCCAGCAGAGGTAGCGTGAACACTGAAGCTTTCTTT. Amino acid sequence: CASRGSVNTEAFF.

This clone was found once. The chain employs TRBV2 and TRBJ1-2; D gene ambiguous. The V gene lost 8 bases and the J gene lost 7 bases, with 17 bases spanning the gap. The CDR3 has 13 amino acids. Germline CDR1 and CDR2: SNHLY and FYNNEI. CDR3 residues: CASSDTMPSGYTF. In nucleotides, the CDR3 is TGTGCCAGCTCCGATACTATGCCTTCTGGCTACACCTTC.

The chain couples TRBV7-6 to TRBJ1-4, with 7 nucleotides matching TRBD1. Germline values: CDR1 SGHVS, CDR2 FNYEAQ. The V gene end was trimmed by 2 bases and the J gene end by 4 bases; junction bases not matched to a gene: 13. The CDR3 totals 18 residues. CDR3 nucleotide sequence: TGTGCCAGCAGCTTAATGGGCGTGAGGGGACAGTATAATGAAAAACTGTTTTTT. Translation gives CASSLMGVRGQYNEKLFF. Filled out from reference TRBV7-6 and TRBJ1-4, the complete variable domain reads GAGVSQSPRYKVTKRGQDVALRCDPISGHVSLYWYRQALGQGPEFLTYFNYEAQQDKSGLPNDRFSAERPEGSISTLTIQRTEQRDSAMYRCASSLMGVRGQYNEKLFFGSGTQLSVL.

The chain carries TRBV6-5 and TRBJ2-5; D may be TRBD2 (5 bases). Germline loops: CDR1 MNHEY, CDR2 SVGAGI. Trimming stripped 11 bases from V and 5 bases from J, with 9 bases between. The CDR3 totals 10 residues. The DNA of the CDR3 is TGTGCCTCCAGAGGGGAGACCCAGTACTTC. Translated: CASRGETQYF.

This chain uses TRBV4-1 with TRBJ1-5; D unclear. The CDR3 has 16 amino acids. V dropped 0 bases and J dropped 0 bases, with 9 bases sitting between them. Germline CDR1 is MGHRA and CDR2 is YSYEKL. CDR3 DNA: TGCGCCAGCAGCCAAGATTACTCTCTTAGCAATCAGCCCCAGCATTTT. Protein: CASSQDYSLSNQPQHF.

The chain joins TRBV9 to TRBJ2-2; TRBD1 is a possible D gene (5 bases). V lost 0 bases and J 4 bases, leaving 13 bases between the germline ends. Per the germline V gene, CDR1 is SGDLS and CDR2 is YYNGEE. The CDR3 covers 16 residues. The CDR3 bases are TGTGCCAGCAGCGTAGGGGGAAGACAGCGCACCGGGGAGCTGTTTTTT. Translation gives CASSVGGRQRTGELFF.